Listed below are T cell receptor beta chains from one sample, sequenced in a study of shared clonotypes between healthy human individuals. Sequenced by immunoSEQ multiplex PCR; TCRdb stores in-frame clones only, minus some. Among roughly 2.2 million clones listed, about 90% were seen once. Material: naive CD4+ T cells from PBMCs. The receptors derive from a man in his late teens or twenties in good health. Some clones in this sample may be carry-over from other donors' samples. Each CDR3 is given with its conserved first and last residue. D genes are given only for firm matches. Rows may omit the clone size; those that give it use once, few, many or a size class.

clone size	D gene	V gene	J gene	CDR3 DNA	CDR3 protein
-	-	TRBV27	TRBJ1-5	TGTGCCACCAAGGAGCGAGGTCAGCCCCAGCATTTT	CATKERGQPQHF
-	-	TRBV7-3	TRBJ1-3	TGTGCCAGCAGCTTAAACGCAGGAAACACCATATATTTT	CASSLNAGNTIYF
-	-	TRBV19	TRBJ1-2	TGTGCCAGTAGTCCCGAGGTCGCCTATGGCTACACCTTC	CASSPEVAYGYTF
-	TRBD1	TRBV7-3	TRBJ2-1	TGTGCCAGCAGTTCGACAGGGTTCACCGGGAATGAGCAGTTCTTC	CASSSTGFTGNEQFF
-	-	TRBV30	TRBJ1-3	TGTGCCTGGAGTACAGCAGGAAACACCATATATTTT	CAWSTAGNTIYF
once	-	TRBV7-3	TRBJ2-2	TGTGCCAGCAGCCTTAGACAAGGGGACGGGGAGCTGTTTTTT	CASSLRQGDGELFF
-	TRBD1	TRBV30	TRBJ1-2	TGTGCACAGACGGGACAGGGGGGCCCGTACGGCTACACCTTC	CAQTGQGGPYGYTF
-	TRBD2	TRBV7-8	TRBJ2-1	TGTGCCAGCAGCTCCCTCGGGGGGTTGAGGAATGAGCAGTTCTTC	CASSSLGGLRNEQFF
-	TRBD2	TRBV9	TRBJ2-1	TGTGCCAGTTCCACCGCGGCTAGCGGGAGTTTAGGGGGGTATAATGAGCAGTTCTTC	CASSTAASGSLGGYNEQFF
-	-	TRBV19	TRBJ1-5	TGTGCCAGTAGTATCAGAGTGGGGGCTGGGCAGCCCCAGCATTTT	CASSIRVGAGQPQHF
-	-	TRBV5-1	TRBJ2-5	TGCGCCAGCAGCCGGATAGACCGTCGAGGGGAGACCCAGTACTTC	CASSRIDRRGETQYF
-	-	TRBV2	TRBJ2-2	TGTGCCAGCAGTGCCTCCTCGGGAAACACCGGGGAGCTGTTTTTT	CASSASSGNTGELFF
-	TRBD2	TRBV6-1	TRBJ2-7	TGTGCCAACGGACTAGACGACTCCTACGAGCAGTACTTC	CANGLDDSYEQYF
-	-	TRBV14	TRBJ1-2	TGTGCCAGCAGCCAAGACCCGGGCCTTAACTATGGCTACACCTTC	CASSQDPGLNYGYTF
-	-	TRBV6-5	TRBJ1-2	TGTGCCAGCAGTTACGCTCGCCAGGGAGGGGATGGCTACACCTTC	CASSYARQGGDGYTF
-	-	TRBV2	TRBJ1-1	TGTGCCACCACCGTCGGGGTTACGTCGACTGAAGCTTTCTTT	CATTVGVTSTEAFF
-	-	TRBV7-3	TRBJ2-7	TGTGCCAGCAAGTCACAGTCCTACGAGCAGTACTTC	CASKSQSYEQYF
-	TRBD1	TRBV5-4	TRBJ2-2	TGTGCCAGCAGCCCCCCACAGGGGGATATCACCGGGGAGCTGTTTTTT	CASSPPQGDITGELFF
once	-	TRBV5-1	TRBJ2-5	TGCGCCAGCAGCATGTACCAAGAGACCCAGTACTTC	CASSMYQETQYF
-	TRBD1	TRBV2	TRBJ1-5	TGTGCCAGCAAGGGGACAGAGTATAGCAATCAGCCCCAGCATTTT	CASKGTEYSNQPQHF
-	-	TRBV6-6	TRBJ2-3	TGTGCCAGCAGCGGCCCAGATACGCAGTATTTT	CASSGPDTQYF
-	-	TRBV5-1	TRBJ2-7	TGCGCCAGCAGCCTCGAGTTGAGGCCCGGGCTCGAGCAGTACTTC	CASSLELRPGLEQYF
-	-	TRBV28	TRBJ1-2	TGTGCCAGCAGTCCGCACCGGCCATACTATGGCTACACCTTC	CASSPHRPYYGYTF
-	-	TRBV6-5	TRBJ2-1	TGTGCCAGCCGGGCCACCTACAATGAGCAGTTCTTC	CASRATYNEQFF
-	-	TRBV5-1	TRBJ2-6	TGCGCCAGCAGCTCGGGGGTGGGTTCTGGAGGGGCCAACGTCCTGACTTTC	CASSSGVGSGGANVLTF
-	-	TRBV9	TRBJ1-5	TGTGCCAGCAGCGTAGGGGGGGGCTGGCAGCCCCAGCATTTT	CASSVGGGWQPQHF
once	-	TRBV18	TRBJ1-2	TGTGCCAGCTCACGAGCCCTCGAGGGGGAGGGCTATGGCTACACCTTC	CASSRALEGEGYGYTF
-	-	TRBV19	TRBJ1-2	TGTGCCAGTAGTATAGGCGGGGGCGGCTATGGCTACACCTTC	CASSIGGGGYGYTF
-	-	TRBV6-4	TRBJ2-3	TGTGCCAGCAGTGGGGGACTCACAGATACGCAGTATTTT	CASSGGLTDTQYF
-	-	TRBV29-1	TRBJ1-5	TGCAGCGCGGGTTTTAGCAATCAGCCCCAGCATTTT	CSAGFSNQPQHF
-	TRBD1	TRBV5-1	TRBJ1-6	TGCGCCAGCAGCTTCGGGACAGGTCATAATTCACCCCTCCACTTT	CASSFGTGHNSPLHF
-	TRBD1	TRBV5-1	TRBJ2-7	TGCGCCAGCAGCTCAGGACAGGGGAGCTACGAGCAGTACTTC	CASSSGQGSYEQYF
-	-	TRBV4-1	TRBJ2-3	TGCGCCAGCAGCCCCGGACAGCCTAGCACAGATACGCAGTATTTT	CASSPGQPSTDTQYF
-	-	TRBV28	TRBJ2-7	TGTGCCAGCAGTTTAGCATCCTACGAGCAGTACTTC	CASSLASYEQYF
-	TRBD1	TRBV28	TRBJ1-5	TGTGCCAGCAGCCCCGACAGGGGATTGGTTTGGAGCAATCAGCCCCAGCATTTT	CASSPDRGLVWSNQPQHF
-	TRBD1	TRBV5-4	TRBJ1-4	TGTGCCAGCAGCTTGTCCGGACAGGGCGGTGAAAAACTGTTTTTT	CASSLSGQGGEKLFF
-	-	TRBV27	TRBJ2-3	TGTGCCAGCAGTCCCCTTTTGGGGCGGAGCACAGATACGCAGTATTTT	CASSPLLGRSTDTQYF
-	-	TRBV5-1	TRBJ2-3	TGCGCCAGCAGAGTCACAGATACGCAGTATTTT	CASRVTDTQYF
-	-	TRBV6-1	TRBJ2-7	TGTGCCAGCAGTGAAGATCCGAGCTCCTACGAGCAGTACTTC	CASSEDPSSYEQYF
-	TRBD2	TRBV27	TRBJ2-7	TGTGCCAGCCGTTCCCCAGGTAGCGGGACCTACGAGCAGTACTTC	CASRSPGSGTYEQYF
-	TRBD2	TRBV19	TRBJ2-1	TGTGCCAGTAGTATAGCGGTGGGACTAGCGCATGGTGAGCAGTTCTTC	CASSIAVGLAHGEQFF
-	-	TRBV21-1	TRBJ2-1	TGTGCCAGCAGAAGGGCAGATGAGCAGTTCTTC	CASRRADEQFF
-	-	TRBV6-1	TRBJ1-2	TGTGCCAGCAGTGAAGGAGCAACCAGGGGTGGCTACACCTTC	CASSEGATRGGYTF
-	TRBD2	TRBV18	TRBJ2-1	TGTGCCAGCTCACCGGGCCGGCTAGCGGCAAATGAGCAGTTCTTC	CASSPGRLAANEQFF
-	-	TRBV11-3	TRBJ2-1	TGTGCCTCCAGCGAGAGCTCCTACAATGAGCAGTTCTTC	CASSESSYNEQFF